A selection of T cell receptor beta chains follows, all from one sample in a study of cytomegalovirus exposure and HLA in healthy donors. Assay used: immunoSEQ multiplex PCR; TCRdb lists only in-frame clones, some missing. There are more than 100,000 clones in the sample; 60% to 80% occur only once, and roughly 4% lies in the top ten. The sequenced sample consisted of PBMCs. The receptor source for this set is a man aged 45 to 65 in good health and CMV-seropositive. Both conserved end residues are part of each CDR3.

J gene: TRBJ1-2
V gene: TRBV5-6
CDR3 protein: CASSLYQGGYTF

J gene: TRBJ2-1
V gene: TRBV29-1
CDR3 protein: CSVERGKNNEQFF

J gene: TRBJ1-3
V gene: TRBV4-2
CDR3 protein: CASSQDGTALGNTIYF

J gene: TRBJ2-7
V gene: TRBV28
CDR3 protein: CASSLPLGAGEQYF

J gene: TRBJ2-3
V gene: TRBV6-5
CDR3 protein: CASSRPGADTQYF

J gene: TRBJ2-6
V gene: TRBV2
CDR3 protein: CASRRTGTGGSGANVLTF

J gene: TRBJ2-3
V gene: TRBV6-1
CDR3 protein: CASSSSGGHTDTQYF

J gene: TRBJ1-2
V gene: TRBV11-2
CDR3 protein: CASSIPDTLYGYTF

J gene: TRBJ2-3
V gene: TRBV5-4
CDR3 protein: CASGYSGRTQYF

J gene: TRBJ1-2
V gene: TRBV29-1
CDR3 protein: CSVEDPVTNYGYTF

J gene: TRBJ2-7
V gene: TRBV2
CDR3 protein: CASSGPRRGEQYF

J gene: TRBJ2-7
V gene: TRBV5-3
CDR3 protein: CARSLAGGEQYF

J gene: TRBJ1-5
V gene: TRBV6-6
CDR3 protein: CASSFRRGEEGQPQHF

J gene: TRBJ2-3
V gene: TRBV10-3
CDR3 protein: CAIMAGRDTQYF

J gene: TRBJ2-7
V gene: TRBV6-5
CDR3 protein: CASSPLEGRYEQYF